The sequence of this T cell receptor (beta chain) was determined in a study of STAT3 mutations in large granular lymphocyte leukemia. Notes on the study in general: Every T-LGLL patient had at least one immunodominant TCRbeta clonotype. Sampling intervals varied between patients and samples.

The method was immunoSEQ multiplex PCR; TCRdb's version includes in-frame clones alone and lacks a portion of them. Found here are under 20,000 clones, over 80% of them singletons; the top ten hold roughly 46%. As to this clone: No antigen is known for it.

The CDR3 length is 13 residues. Germline values: CDR1 SGHRS, CDR2 YFSETQ. Trimming removed 0 bases at V and 3 bases at J, with 5 bases between. This receptor was taken from a man aged 60-69 years with T-cell large granular lymphocyte leukemia. Some clones in this sample may be carry-over from other donors' samples. The V call is TRBV5-1, the J call TRBJ2-3, with D maybe TRBD2 (5 bases). The sample was peripheral blood mononuclear cells. As DNA, the CDR3 is TGCGCCAGCAGCTTGGGGGAGACAGATACGCAGTATTTT. Translation gives CASSLGETDTQYF.